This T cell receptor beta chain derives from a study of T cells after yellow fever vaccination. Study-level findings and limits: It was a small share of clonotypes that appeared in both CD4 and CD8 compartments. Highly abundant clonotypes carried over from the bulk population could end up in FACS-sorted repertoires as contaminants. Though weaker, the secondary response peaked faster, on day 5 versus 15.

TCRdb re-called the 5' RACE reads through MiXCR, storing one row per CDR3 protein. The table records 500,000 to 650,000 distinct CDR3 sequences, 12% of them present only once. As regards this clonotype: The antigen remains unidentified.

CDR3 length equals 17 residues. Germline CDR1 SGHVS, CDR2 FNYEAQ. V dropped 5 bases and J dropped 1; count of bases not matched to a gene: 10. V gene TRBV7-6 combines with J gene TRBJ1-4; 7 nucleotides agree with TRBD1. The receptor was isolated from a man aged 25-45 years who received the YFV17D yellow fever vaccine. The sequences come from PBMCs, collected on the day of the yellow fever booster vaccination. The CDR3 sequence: CASSQWGQTLTNEKLFF. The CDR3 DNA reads TGTGCCAGCAGCCAATGGGGACAGACCTTAACTAATGAAAAACTGTTTTTT.